This passage covers 8 T cell receptor beta chains from one sample sequenced in a study of control samples from healthy donors and cancer patients. This table comes from immunoSEQ multiplex PCR, and its TCRdb copy is limited to in-frame clones, with some not included. Here the sample spans roughly 130,000 clones, approximately 94% being singletons. The sequenced sample was PBMCs. These receptors were collected from a man aged 45-65 years with head and neck cancer.

The rearrangement links TRBV18 to TRBJ1-5, with D possibly TRBD1 on 6 matching bases. CDR3 length: 16 amino acids. Germline lookup yields CDR1 KGHSH and CDR2 LQKENI. Trimming stripped 4 bases from V and 1 base from J, with 14 bases between. This CDR3 is CASSLGGGGSNQPQHF. The CDR3 nucleotides are TGTGCCAGCTCACTAGGAGGGGGTGGGAGCAATCAGCCCCAGCATTTT. The full variable domain, rest sourced from reference TRBV18 and TRBJ1-5, is NAGVMQNPRHLVRRRGQEARLRCSPMKGHSHVYWYRQLPEEGLKFMVYLQKENIIDESGMPKERFSAEFPKEGPSILRIQQVVRGDSAAYFCASSLGGGGSNQPQHFGDGTRLSIL.

Only one count was recorded for this clone. This chain links TRBV12-3 or TRBV12-4 with TRBJ2-7; D not resolved. This CDR3 comprises 13 residues. V dropped 7 bases and J dropped 6 bases, with 16 bases sitting between them. CDR3 region: CASTQDPTAEQYF. The CDR3 DNA follows: TGTGCCAGCACCCAGGACCCGACGGCCGAGCAGTACTTC.

This chain uses TRBV9 with TRBJ1-2; no clear D gene. Trimming cost V 4 bases and J 4 bases, with 14 bases left between them. The V gene's germline CDR1 is SGDLS and CDR2 YYNGEE. The CDR3 sequence is 14 residues long. CDR3 nucleotide sequence: TGTGCCAGCAGCTCCCCTCCTGAGAGCTATGGCTACACCTTC. This translates into CASSSPPESYGYTF.

The CDR3 DNA reads as TGCGCCAGCAGCTTGGGTTTCGGGACAGGCAGTCGCACTGAAGCTTTCTTT. Translation: CASSLGFGTGSRTEAFF. The rearrangement uses TRBV5-1 and TRBJ1-1; 8 nucleotides line up with TRBD1. The CDR3 covers 17 residues. Germline-derived CDR1 and CDR2 are SGHRS and YFSETQ. V was pared by 0 bases and J by 4 bases, with 11 bases of the junction left unmatched.

J is TRBJ2-7 and V is TRBV7-8; 8 nucleotides line up with TRBD2. The CDR3 has 13 amino acids. Trimming took 7 bases from V and 6 from J; bases not matched to a gene: 8. Per the germline V gene, CDR1 is SGHVS and CDR2 is FQNEAQ. CDR3 region: CASTRGGLSEQYF. In DNA, the CDR3 is TGTGCCAGCACCCGGGGGGGTTTATCCGAGCAGTACTTC.

The CDR3 sequence is CASSLNKRLQAYNSPLHF. CDR3 in DNA: TGTGCCAGCAGTTTAAATAAACGGCTGCAGGCTTATAATTCACCCCTCCACTTT. The rearrangement joins TRBV27 to TRBJ1-6; D unresolved. The CDR3 sequence is 18 residues long. V lost 2 bases and J lost 4, with 18 bases in between. Germline V gene sequence: CDR1 MNHEY, CDR2 SMNVEV (reference sequence).

The gene calls are TRBV19 and TRBJ1-2; D uncertain. The V and J ends lost 3 bases and 8 bases respectively, with 19 bases between them. Germline CDR1 LNHDA, CDR2 SQIVND (reference sequence). The CDR3 loop spans 15 amino acids. This CDR3 is CASSISGSMRWGYTF. CDR3 in DNA: TGTGCCAGTAGTATCTCCGGCAGTATGAGGTGGGGCTACACCTTC.

The chain joins TRBV19 to TRBJ2-7; D uncertain. This CDR3 has 13 residues. CDR1 is LNHDA and CDR2 is SQIVND in the germline V gene (reference sequence). Trimming removed 6 bases from V and 2 bases from J, with 11 bases in between. The CDR3 sequence is CASSLTSAYEQYF. The DNA of the CDR3 is TGTGCCAGTAGCCTTACTTCTGCCTACGAGCAGTACTTC.